Reported below is one T cell receptor beta chain. Sequenced by immunoSEQ multiplex PCR; TCRdb stores in-frame clones only, minus some. The repertoire has about 78,000 clones, 80% to 90% of them found once; the top ten carry 5.5% to 7%. V lost 6 bases and J 6 bases, leaving 6 bases between the germline ends. This CDR3 spans 11 amino acids. Germline loops: CDR1 MNHNS, CDR2 SASEGT. This sample is drawn from a study of radiation and T cells in renal cell carcinoma. Time point defined: blood 4 weeks post-SBRT, at nephrectomy. Treatment denoted: 15 Gy SBRT to primary tumor, nephrectomy 4 weeks later. This clonotype originated in a woman aged 70-85 years with renal cell carcinoma. V usage is TRBV6-1 and J usage is TRBJ2-4; D unresolved. The sample here was blood, taken from a patient whose treatment included radiotherapy and nephrectomy. The CDR3 DNA reads as TGTGCCAGCAGAATCTTAAACATTCAGTACTTC. Its protein is CASRILNIQYF.